The rows below give T cell receptor beta chains drawn from one sample of a study of blood T cell repertoires in COVID-19. Libraries were prepared by immunoSEQ multiplex PCR; TCRdb keeps only in-frame clonotypes and omits some of them. The table lists 96,000 or so clones, 85% to 95% of them singletons. Sequencing used peripheral blood. Every receptor here comes from a man aged 55 to 70 with acute or convalescent COVID-19. The CDR3 runs from the conserved cysteine through the conserved F or W. The D gene is left open where the match is weak. Not all rows give a size; the values are once, few, many and, for expanded clones, a class.

V: TRBV7-2
J: TRBJ1-3
D: TRBD1
size: NA
DNA: TGTGCCAGCAGCCCACTCGGCACAGGGGGCTACTCTGGAAACACCATATATTTT
CDR3: CASSPLGTGGYSGNTIYF

V: TRBV24-1
J: TRBJ2-2
D: NA
size: once
DNA: NA
CDR3: CATSDFGAGELFF

V: TRBV27
J: TRBJ2-2
D: TRBD1
size: NA
DNA: TGTGCCAGCAGTTCCAGGACAGGGAACTCAAACACCGGGGAGCTGTTTTTT
CDR3: CASSSRTGNSNTGELFF

V: TRBV7-2
J: TRBJ2-1
D: NA
size: NA
DNA: TGTGCCAGCAGCTTAGCGCCCCACAGCAATGAGCAGTTCTTC
CDR3: CASSLAPHSNEQFF

V: TRBV3-1/TRBV3-2
J: TRBJ1-1
D: NA
size: NA
DNA: TGTGCCAGCAGCCCCCCGGGGGTCGCCACTGAAGCTTTCTTT
CDR3: CASSPPGVATEAFF

V: TRBV2
J: TRBJ1-4
D: NA
size: NA
DNA: TGTGCCAGCAGTGTCGGACAGTCGAGTAATGAAAAACTGTTTTTT
CDR3: CASSVGQSSNEKLFF

V: TRBV7-9
J: TRBJ2-3
D: TRBD1
size: few
DNA: TGTGCCAGCAGCTTGGGGACAGGGGGCACCGCTTGGTATTTT
CDR3: CASSLGTGGTAWYF

V: TRBV28
J: TRBJ1-1
D: NA
size: NA
DNA: TGTGCCAGCAGACCGGACAGGAACACTGAAGCTTTCTTT
CDR3: CASRPDRNTEAFF

V: TRBV21-1
J: TRBJ1-1
D: NA
size: NA
DNA: TGTGCCAGCAGCTCCAGGAAGGGGGAAGCTTTCTTT
CDR3: CASSSRKGEAFF

V: TRBV7-2
J: TRBJ2-2
D: TRBD2
size: NA
DNA: TGTGCCAGCAGCTTATCGAGCGGGAGGCCCCCCGGGGAGCTGTTTTTT
CDR3: CASSLSSGRPPGELFF

V: TRBV21-1
J: TRBJ1-5
D: NA
size: NA
DNA: TGTGCCAGCAGCAAAGGGACAGTCAATCAGCCCCAGCATTTT
CDR3: CASSKGTVNQPQHF

V: TRBV27
J: TRBJ1-1
D: NA
size: NA
DNA: TGTGCCAGCAGCTTCAGGGGTTCGTATAACACTGAAGCTTTCTTT
CDR3: CASSFRGSYNTEAFF

V: TRBV13
J: TRBJ1-2
D: NA
size: NA
DNA: TGTGCCAGCAGCTTAGGAGGAGGACGGACGACTTCTAACTATGGCTACACCTTC
CDR3: CASSLGGGRTTSNYGYTF

V: TRBV28
J: TRBJ1-1
D: TRBD1
size: NA
DNA: TGTGCCAGCAGTTTAGGGGCGACAGGGACTGAAGCTTTCTTT
CDR3: CASSLGATGTEAFF

V: TRBV4-3
J: TRBJ2-3
D: NA
size: NA
DNA: TGCGCCAGCAGCCAAGATTCTAGTTCAGATACGCAGTATTTT
CDR3: CASSQDSSSDTQYF

V: TRBV27
J: TRBJ2-1
D: TRBD2
size: NA
DNA: TGTGCCAGCAGTGCCGGGACTAGCGGGAGTGCGAATGAGCAGTTCTTC
CDR3: CASSAGTSGSANEQFF

V: TRBV4-2
J: TRBJ2-2
D: NA
size: NA
DNA: TGTGCCAGCAGCCAAGATGCGGGAGAGGGGGGCACCGGGGAGCTGTTTTTT
CDR3: CASSQDAGEGGTGELFF

V: TRBV11-2
J: TRBJ1-2
D: NA
size: NA
DNA: TGTGCCAGCAGCCTAGACAGGCCCTATGGCTACACCTTC
CDR3: CASSLDRPYGYTF

V: TRBV4-2
J: TRBJ2-7
D: TRBD2
size: NA
DNA: TGTGCCAGCAGCCAAAAACTAGCGGGAGGGCCCTACGAGCAGTACTTC
CDR3: CASSQKLAGGPYEQYF

V: TRBV28
J: TRBJ2-7
D: TRBD2
size: NA
DNA: TGTGCCAGCAGTCTCTCGGGACTAGAGAACCACGAGCAGTACTTC
CDR3: CASSLSGLENHEQYF

V: TRBV18
J: TRBJ1-1
D: TRBD1
size: NA
DNA: TGTGCCAGCGTAAAGGGGGCGACGAACACTGAAGCTTTCTTT
CDR3: CASVKGATNTEAFF

V: TRBV27
J: TRBJ1-4
D: NA
size: NA
DNA: TGTGCCAGCAGGGGAGAGAATGAAAAACTGTTTTTT
CDR3: CASRGENEKLFF

V: TRBV28
J: TRBJ1-4
D: NA
size: NA
DNA: TGTGCCAGCAGTTTATTGATGACTGCTAATGAAAAACTGTTTTTT
CDR3: CASSLLMTANEKLFF

V: TRBV27
J: TRBJ2-1
D: TRBD2
size: NA
DNA: TGTGCCAGCAACCTCGGGACTAGCGGGAATGGTGAGCAGTTCTTC
CDR3: CASNLGTSGNGEQFF

V: TRBV4-2
J: TRBJ2-1
D: TRBD1
size: NA
DNA: TGTGCCAGCAGCCAGCAAACAGGGGGCGTCTACAATGAGCAGTTCTTC
CDR3: CASSQQTGGVYNEQFF

V: TRBV9
J: TRBJ2-7
D: TRBD1
size: NA
DNA: TGTGCCAGCAGCGAAAACCGGGACAGCCACTCCTACGAGCAGTACTTC
CDR3: CASSENRDSHSYEQYF

V: TRBV7-2
J: TRBJ1-1
D: NA
size: once
DNA: TGTGCCAGCAGCTCTGGGCCGAACACTGAAGCTTTCTTT
CDR3: CASSSGPNTEAFF

V: TRBV6-2/TRBV6-3
J: TRBJ2-7
D: NA
size: NA
DNA: TGTGCCAGCAGTTACGGGTGGGCCCGCGAGCAGTACTTC
CDR3: CASSYGWAREQYF

V: TRBV19
J: TRBJ1-1
D: NA
size: NA
DNA: TGTGCCAGTAGTATCTCCGGTCCAAACACTGAAGCTTTCTTT
CDR3: CASSISGPNTEAFF

V: TRBV19
J: TRBJ2-7
D: TRBD1
size: NA
DNA: TGTGCCAGTAGTTTAACCAGGACAGGGTCGAATGAGCAGTACTTC
CDR3: CASSLTRTGSNEQYF

V: TRBV2
J: TRBJ2-5
D: TRBD2
size: NA
DNA: TGTGCCAGCAGTGAACTAGCGGGATCAGAGACCCAGTACTTC
CDR3: CASSELAGSETQYF

V: TRBV11-2
J: TRBJ1-3
D: NA
size: NA
DNA: TGTGCCAGCAGCTTAATCTCTGGCACTGGAAACACCATATATTTT
CDR3: CASSLISGTGNTIYF

V: TRBV7-9
J: TRBJ1-5
D: TRBD1
size: NA
DNA: TGTGCCAGCAGCTCGACAGGGTTCCCCCATCAGCCCCAGCATTTT
CDR3: CASSSTGFPHQPQHF

V: TRBV28
J: TRBJ1-1
D: TRBD1
size: NA
DNA: TGTGCCAGCAGTTTCCTGACCTCGACAGGGGGGGAGGACACTGAAGCTTTCTTT
CDR3: CASSFLTSTGGEDTEAFF

V: TRBV10-1
J: TRBJ2-2
D: NA
size: NA
DNA: TGCGCCAGCAGTGGGCCCAGGTCACCGGAGCTGTTTTTT
CDR3: CASSGPRSPELFF

V: TRBV5-1
J: TRBJ2-7
D: NA
size: NA
DNA: TGCGCCAGCAGCGCAGGACAGTCTTACGAGCAGTACTTC
CDR3: CASSAGQSYEQYF

V: TRBV12-3/TRBV12-4
J: TRBJ1-4
D: NA
size: NA
DNA: TGTGCCAGCACAATGCGGGGCCGTGAAAAACTGTTTTTT
CDR3: CASTMRGREKLFF

V: TRBV11-1
J: TRBJ2-1
D: NA
size: few
DNA: TGTGCCAGCAGCTTAGAGGAGAGACGGGAGCAGTTCTTC
CDR3: CASSLEERREQFF

V: TRBV9
J: TRBJ2-1
D: TRBD1
size: NA
DNA: TGTGCCAGCGGACAGGGACCTAACAATGAGCAGTTCTTC
CDR3: CASGQGPNNEQFF

V: TRBV5-1
J: TRBJ2-2
D: TRBD1
size: NA
DNA: TGCGCCAGCAGCCCAAGGACAGGCGCGAACACCGGGGAGCTGTTTTTT
CDR3: CASSPRTGANTGELFF

V: TRBV5-1
J: TRBJ1-4
D: NA
size: NA
DNA: TGCGCCAGCAGCTTGGAACAGGGTGAAAAACTGTTTTTT
CDR3: CASSLEQGEKLFF

V: TRBV6-1
J: TRBJ1-5
D: NA
size: NA
DNA: TGTGCCAGCAGTGAAAAGCAGGGCACGAGCAATCAGCCCCAGCATTTT
CDR3: CASSEKQGTSNQPQHF

V: TRBV19
J: TRBJ2-7
D: NA
size: NA
DNA: TGTGCCAGTAGTCCCACGGTAGGGGCATACGAGCAGTACTTC
CDR3: CASSPTVGAYEQYF

V: TRBV7-2
J: TRBJ1-6
D: NA
size: NA
DNA: TGTGCCAGCAACGCTCTGGACTTACCCGATTCACCCCTCCACTTT
CDR3: CASNALDLPDSPLHF

V: TRBV7-2
J: TRBJ1-3
D: TRBD1
size: NA
DNA: TGTGCCAGCAGCTTACGGGTGACAGGGAGAAACACCATATATTTT
CDR3: CASSLRVTGRNTIYF